Here is one TCR beta chain with its context. Its target is unknown. With iRepertoire HTBI primers and Arm-PCR of CDR3 regions, TCR beta libraries were built. TCRdb analysed the multiplex PCR reads with MiXCR anew, one entry per CDR3 protein. The sample lists over 400,000 distinct CDR3 sequences; around 15% were seen once. The source of the sample is a study of regulatory T cells in long-lasting Graves disease. Germline V gives CDR1 LGHDT, CDR2 YNNKEL (reference sequence). The V and J ends lost 0 bases and 9 bases, in that order; junction bases with no gene match: 8. This CDR3 spans 17 amino acids. Time point noted: newly diagnosed GD, antithyroid drugs for less than 3 months. PBMC-derived RNA was used for the TCR library. Findings of the study overall: Peripheral blood alone, not thyroid tissue, underwent study.

This sample also appeared in a second study, on T cells in Graves' hyperthyroidism and ophthalmopathy. In that study: The HTBI set primed first-round TCR CDR3 RT-PCR.

Sample: peripheral blood mononuclear cells (PBMCs), taken at new diagnosis, from a patient treated with antithyroid drugs. This chain connects TRBV3-1 to TRBJ2-1; 13 bases agree with TRBD2. The origin of this receptor is a woman in her forties or fifties with Graves disease. The CDR3 loop is CASSQDLLLAGGGEQFF. CDR3 DNA sequence: TGTGCCAGCAGCCAAGATCTTTTACTAGCGGGAGGGGGTGAGCAGTTCTTC.